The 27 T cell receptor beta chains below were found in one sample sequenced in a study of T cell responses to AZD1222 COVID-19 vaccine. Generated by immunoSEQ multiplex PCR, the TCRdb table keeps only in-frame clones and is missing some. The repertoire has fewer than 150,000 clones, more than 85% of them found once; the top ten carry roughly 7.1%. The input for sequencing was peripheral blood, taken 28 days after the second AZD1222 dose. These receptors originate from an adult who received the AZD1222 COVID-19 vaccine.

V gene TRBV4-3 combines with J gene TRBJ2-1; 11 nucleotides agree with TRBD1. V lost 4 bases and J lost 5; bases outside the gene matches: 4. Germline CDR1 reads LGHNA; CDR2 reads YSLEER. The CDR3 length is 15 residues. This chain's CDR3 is CASSLGTGGNNEQFF. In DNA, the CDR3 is TGCGCCAGCAGCCTAGGGACAGGGGGAAACAATGAGCAGTTCTTC.

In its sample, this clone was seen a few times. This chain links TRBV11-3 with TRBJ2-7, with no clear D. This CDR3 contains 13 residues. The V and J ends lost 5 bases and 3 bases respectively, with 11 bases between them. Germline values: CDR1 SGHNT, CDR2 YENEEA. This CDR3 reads CASSRPTGYEQYF. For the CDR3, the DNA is TGTGCCAGCAGCCGTCCTACTGGCTACGAGCAGTACTTC.

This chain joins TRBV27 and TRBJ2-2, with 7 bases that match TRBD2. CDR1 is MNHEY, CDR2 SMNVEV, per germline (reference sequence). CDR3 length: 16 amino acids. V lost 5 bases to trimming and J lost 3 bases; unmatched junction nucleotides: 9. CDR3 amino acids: CASSGRASGYTGELFF. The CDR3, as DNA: TGTGCCAGCAGTGGTCGCGCTAGCGGTTACACCGGGGAGCTGTTTTTT.

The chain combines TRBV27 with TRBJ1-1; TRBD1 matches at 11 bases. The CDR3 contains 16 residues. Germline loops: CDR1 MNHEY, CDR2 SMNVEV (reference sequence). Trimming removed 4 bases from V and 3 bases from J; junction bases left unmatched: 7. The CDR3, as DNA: TGTGCCAGCAGTTCCGGGACAGGGGGTGCACACACTGAAGCTTTCTTT. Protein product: CASSSGTGGAHTEAFF.

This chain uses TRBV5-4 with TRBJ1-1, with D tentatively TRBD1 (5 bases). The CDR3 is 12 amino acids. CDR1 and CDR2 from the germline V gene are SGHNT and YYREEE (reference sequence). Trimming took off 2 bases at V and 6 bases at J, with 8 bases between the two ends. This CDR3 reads CASSFKTAEAFF. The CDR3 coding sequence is TGTGCCAGCAGCTTTAAGACAGCTGAAGCTTTCTTT. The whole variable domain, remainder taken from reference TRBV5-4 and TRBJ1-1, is ETGVTQSPTHLIKTRGQQVTLRCSSQSGHNTVSWYQQALGQGPQFIFQYYREEENGRGNFPPRFSGLQFPNYSSELNVNALELDDSALYLCASSFKTAEAFFGQGTRLTVV.

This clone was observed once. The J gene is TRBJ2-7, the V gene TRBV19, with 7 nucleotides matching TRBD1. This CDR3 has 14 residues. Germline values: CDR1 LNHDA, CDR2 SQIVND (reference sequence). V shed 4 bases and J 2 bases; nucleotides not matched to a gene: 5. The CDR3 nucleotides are TGTGCCAGTAGTAATACAGGGGCAACCTACGAGCAGTACTTC. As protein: CASSNTGATYEQYF.

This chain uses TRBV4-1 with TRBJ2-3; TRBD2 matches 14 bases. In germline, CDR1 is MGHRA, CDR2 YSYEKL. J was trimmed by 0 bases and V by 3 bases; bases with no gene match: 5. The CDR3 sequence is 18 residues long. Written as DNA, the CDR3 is TGCGCCAGCAGCCAGGGACTAGCGGGAGCTTTTAGCACAGATACGCAGTATTTT. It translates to CASSQGLAGAFSTDTQYF.

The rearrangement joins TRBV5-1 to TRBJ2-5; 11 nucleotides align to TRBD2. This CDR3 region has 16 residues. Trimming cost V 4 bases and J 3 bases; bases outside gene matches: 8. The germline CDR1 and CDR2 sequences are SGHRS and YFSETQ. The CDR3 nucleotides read TGCGCCAGCAGCCGAGCTAGCGGGGGGCCCGAAGAGACCCAGTACTTC. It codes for CASSRASGGPEETQYF.

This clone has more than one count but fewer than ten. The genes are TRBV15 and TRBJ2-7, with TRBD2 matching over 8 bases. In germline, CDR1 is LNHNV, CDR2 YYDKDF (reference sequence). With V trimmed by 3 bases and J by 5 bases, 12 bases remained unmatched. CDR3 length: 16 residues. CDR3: CATSSETPGLGNEQYF. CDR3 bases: TGTGCCACCAGCAGCGAAACACCGGGACTAGGGAACGAGCAGTACTTC.

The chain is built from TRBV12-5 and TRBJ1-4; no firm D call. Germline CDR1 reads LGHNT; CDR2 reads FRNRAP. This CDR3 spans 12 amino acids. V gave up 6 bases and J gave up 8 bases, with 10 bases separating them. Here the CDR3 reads CASGLNWEKLFF. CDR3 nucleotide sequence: TGTGCTAGTGGCCTTAATTGGGAAAAACTGTTTTTT. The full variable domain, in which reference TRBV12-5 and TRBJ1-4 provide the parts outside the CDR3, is DARVTQTPRHKVTEMGQEVTMRCQPILGHNTVFWYRQTMMQGLELLAYFRNRAPLDDSGMPKDRFSAEMPDATLATLKIQPSEPRDSAVYFCASGLNWEKLFFGSGTQLSVL.

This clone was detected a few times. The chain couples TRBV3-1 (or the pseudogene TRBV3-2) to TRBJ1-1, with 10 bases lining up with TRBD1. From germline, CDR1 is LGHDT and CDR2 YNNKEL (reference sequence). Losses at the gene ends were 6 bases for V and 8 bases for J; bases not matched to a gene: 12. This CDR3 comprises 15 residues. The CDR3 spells CASRDPGQGKEEAFF. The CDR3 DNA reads TGTGCCAGCAGGGACCCGGGACAGGGGAAAGAGGAAGCTTTCTTT.

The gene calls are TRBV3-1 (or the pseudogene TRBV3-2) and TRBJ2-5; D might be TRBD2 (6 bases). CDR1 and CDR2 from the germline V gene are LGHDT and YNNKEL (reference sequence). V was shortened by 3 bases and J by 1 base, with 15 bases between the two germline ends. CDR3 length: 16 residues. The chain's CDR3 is CASSQGWRGIQETQYF. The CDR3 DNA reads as TGTGCCAGCAGCCAGGGATGGCGGGGAATCCAAGAGACCCAGTACTTC.

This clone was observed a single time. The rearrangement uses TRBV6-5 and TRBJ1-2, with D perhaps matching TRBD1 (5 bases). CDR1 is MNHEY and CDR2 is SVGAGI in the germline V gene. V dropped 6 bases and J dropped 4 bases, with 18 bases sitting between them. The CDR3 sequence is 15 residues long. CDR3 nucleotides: TGTGCCAGCAGACGAGCGGCAGGGAAAACCTATGGCTACACCTTC. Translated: CASRRAAGKTYGYTF.

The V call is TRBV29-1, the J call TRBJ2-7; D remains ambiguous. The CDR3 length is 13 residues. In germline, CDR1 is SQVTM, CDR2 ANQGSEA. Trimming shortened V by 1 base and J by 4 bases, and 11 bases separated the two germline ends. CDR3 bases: TGCAGCGTTGAAGCAGACGGATCTTACGAGCAGTACTTC. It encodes CSVEADGSYEQYF.

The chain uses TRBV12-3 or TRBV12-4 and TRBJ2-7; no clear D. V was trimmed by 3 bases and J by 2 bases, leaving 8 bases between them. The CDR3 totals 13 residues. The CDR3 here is CASSFGHTYEQYF. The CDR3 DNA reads TGTGCCAGCAGTTTCGGGCACACCTACGAGCAGTACTTC.

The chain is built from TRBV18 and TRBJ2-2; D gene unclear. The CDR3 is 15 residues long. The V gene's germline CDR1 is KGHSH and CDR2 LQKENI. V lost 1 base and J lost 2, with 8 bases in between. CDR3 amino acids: CASSPRGYNTGELFF. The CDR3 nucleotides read TGTGCCAGCTCACCACGCGGCTACAACACCGGGGAGCTGTTTTTT.

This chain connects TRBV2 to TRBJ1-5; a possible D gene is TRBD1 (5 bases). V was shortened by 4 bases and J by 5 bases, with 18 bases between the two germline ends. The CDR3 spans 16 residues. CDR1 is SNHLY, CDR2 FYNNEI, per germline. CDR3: CASSGDGTLRDQPQHF. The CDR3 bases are TGTGCCAGCAGTGGCGACGGGACCTTAAGGGATCAGCCCCAGCATTTT.

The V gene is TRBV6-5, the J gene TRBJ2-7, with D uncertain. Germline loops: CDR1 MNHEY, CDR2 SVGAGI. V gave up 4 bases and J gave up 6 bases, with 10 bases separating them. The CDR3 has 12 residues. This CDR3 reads CASSLWGGEQYF. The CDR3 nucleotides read TGTGCCAGCAGTTTGTGGGGTGGCGAGCAGTACTTC.

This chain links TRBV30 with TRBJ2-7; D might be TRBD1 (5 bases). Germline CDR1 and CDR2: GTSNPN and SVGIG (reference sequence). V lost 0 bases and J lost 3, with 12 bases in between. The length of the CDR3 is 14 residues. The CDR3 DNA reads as TGTGCCTGGAGTGTACAGGCATCTCTCTACGAGCAGTACTTC. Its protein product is CAWSVQASLYEQYF.

CDR3 bases: TGTGCCAGCTCAATAGGGACAGGGAGCTACGAGCAGTACTTC. Translated: CASSIGTGSYEQYF. The rearrangement uses TRBV18 and TRBJ2-7; 9 bases are a match to TRBD1. The CDR3 length is 14 residues. V lost 5 bases to trimming and J lost 3 bases; unmatched junction nucleotides: 5. Germline CDR1 is KGHSH and CDR2 is LQKENI.

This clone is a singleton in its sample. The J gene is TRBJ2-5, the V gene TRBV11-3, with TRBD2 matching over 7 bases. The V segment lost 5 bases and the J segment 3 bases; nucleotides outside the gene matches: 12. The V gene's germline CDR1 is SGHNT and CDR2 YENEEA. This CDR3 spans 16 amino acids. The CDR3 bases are TGTGCCAGCAGCCAACAATATCCCGGGACTAAAGAGACCCAGTACTTC. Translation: CASSQQYPGTKETQYF.

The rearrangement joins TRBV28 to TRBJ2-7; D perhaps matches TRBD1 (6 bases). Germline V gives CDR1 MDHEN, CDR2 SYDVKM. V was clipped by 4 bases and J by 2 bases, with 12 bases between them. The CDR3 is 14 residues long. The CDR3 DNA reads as TGTGCCAGCAGTTCCCCCGGGACAACCTACGAGCAGTACTTC. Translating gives CASSSPGTTYEQYF.

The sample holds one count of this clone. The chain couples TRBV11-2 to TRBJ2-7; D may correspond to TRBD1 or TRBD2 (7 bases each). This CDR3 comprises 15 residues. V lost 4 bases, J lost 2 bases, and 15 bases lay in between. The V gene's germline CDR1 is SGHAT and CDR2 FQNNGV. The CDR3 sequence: CASSSPQGRAYEQYF. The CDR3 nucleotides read TGTGCCAGCAGCTCGCCACAGGGGAGGGCCTACGAGCAGTACTTC.

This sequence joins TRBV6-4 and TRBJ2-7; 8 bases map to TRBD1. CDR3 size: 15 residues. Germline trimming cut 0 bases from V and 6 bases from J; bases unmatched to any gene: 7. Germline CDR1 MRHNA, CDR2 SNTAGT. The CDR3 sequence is CASSDSPGGLGEQYF. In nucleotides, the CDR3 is TGTGCCAGCAGTGACTCGCCAGGGGGCCTGGGCGAGCAGTACTTC.

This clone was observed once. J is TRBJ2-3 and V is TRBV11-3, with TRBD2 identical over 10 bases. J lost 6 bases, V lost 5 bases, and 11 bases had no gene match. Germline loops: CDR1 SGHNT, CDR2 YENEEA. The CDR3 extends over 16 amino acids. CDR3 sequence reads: CASSTTLAGIDDTQYF. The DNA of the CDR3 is TGTGCCAGCAGCACAACACTAGCGGGGATTGACGATACGCAGTATTTT.

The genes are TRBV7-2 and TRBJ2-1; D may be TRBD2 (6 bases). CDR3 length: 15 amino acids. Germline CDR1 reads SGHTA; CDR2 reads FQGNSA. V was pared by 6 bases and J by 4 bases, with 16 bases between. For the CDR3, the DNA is TGTGCCAGCAGTCCCGGGAGTGGGGAGTACAATGAGCAGTTCTTC. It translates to CASSPGSGEYNEQFF.

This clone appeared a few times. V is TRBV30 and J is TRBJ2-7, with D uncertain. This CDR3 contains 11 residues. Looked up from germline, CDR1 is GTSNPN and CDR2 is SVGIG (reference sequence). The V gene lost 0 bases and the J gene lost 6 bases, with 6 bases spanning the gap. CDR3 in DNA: TGTGCCTGGAGTGTACGCCTCGAGCAGTACTTC. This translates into CAWSVRLEQYF. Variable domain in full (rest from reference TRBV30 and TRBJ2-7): SQTIHQWPATLVQPVGSPLSLECTVEGTSNPNLYWYRQAAGRGLQLLFYSVGIGQISSEVPQNLSASRPQDRQFILSSKKLLLSDSGFYLCAWSVRLEQYFGPGTRLTVT.